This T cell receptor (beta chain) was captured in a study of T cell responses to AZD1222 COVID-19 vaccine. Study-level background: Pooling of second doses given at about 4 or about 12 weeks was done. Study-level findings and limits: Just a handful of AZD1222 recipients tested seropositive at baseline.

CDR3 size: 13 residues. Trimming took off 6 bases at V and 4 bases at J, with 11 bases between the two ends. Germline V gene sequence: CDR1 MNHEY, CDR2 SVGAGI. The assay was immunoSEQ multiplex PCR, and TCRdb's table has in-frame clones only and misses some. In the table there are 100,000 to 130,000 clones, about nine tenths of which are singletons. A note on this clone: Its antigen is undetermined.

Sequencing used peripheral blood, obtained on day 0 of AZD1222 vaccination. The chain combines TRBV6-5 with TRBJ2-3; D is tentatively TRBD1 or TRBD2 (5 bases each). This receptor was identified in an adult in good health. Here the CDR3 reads CASRGRVADTQYF. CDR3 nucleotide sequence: TGTGCCAGCAGGGGACGAGTCGCAGATACGCAGTATTTT.